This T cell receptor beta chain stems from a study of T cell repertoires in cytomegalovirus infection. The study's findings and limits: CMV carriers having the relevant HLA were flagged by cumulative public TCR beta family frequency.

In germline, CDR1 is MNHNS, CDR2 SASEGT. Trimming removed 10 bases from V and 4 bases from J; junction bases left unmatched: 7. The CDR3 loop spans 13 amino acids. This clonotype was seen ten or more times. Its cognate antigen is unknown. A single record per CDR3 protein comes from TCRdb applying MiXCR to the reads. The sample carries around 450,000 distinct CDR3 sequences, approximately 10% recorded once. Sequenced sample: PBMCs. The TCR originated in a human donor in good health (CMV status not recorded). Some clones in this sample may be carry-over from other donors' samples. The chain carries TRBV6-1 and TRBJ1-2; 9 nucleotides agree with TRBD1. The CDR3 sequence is CATGDRVIYGYTF. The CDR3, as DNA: TGTGCCACGGGGGACAGGGTGATCTATGGCTACACCTTC.